The clone carrying this T cell receptor beta chain was counted many times. Its antigen is unidentified. Regarding time point: newly diagnosed GD, antithyroid drugs for less than 3 months. RNA isolated from PBMCs was used to make the TCR library. This record comes from a study of regulatory T cells in long-lasting Graves disease. Regarding the study as a whole: In persistent patients, shared public clonotypes (more than 2,500) outnumbered those in new patients (roughly 870).

In building TCR beta libraries, iRepertoire HTBI primers were used together with Arm-PCR of CDR3 regions. TCRdb reprocessed the multiplex PCR reads via MiXCR and lists one record per CDR3 protein. The sample carries about 500,000 distinct CDR3 sequences, 12% recorded once. Germline V lookup: CDR1 SEHNR, CDR2 FQNEAQ (reference sequence). The CDR3 contains 11 residues. V was clipped by 5 bases and J by 10 bases; unmatched bases: 1. The sample also formed part of further work on T cells in Graves' hyperthyroidism and ophthalmopathy.

The chain couples TRBV7-9 to TRBJ2-1; TRBD1 matches 8 bases. The TCR sequence derives from a woman in her 30s with Graves disease. The material sequenced was peripheral blood mononuclear cells (PBMCs), taken at new diagnosis, from a patient treated with antithyroid drugs. The CDR3 loop is CASSQGAEQFF. The CDR3, as DNA: TGTGCCAGCAGCCAGGGGGCCGAGCAGTTCTTC.